The entry below describes one T cell receptor (beta chain). These data come from a study of T cell changes during pregnancy in multiple sclerosis. V lost 2 bases to trimming and J lost 4 bases, with 6 bases between them. Germline CDR1 and CDR2: LGHNT and FRNRAP. This CDR3 is 13 amino acids long. Repertoires were generated with immunoSEQ multiplex PCR, while TCRdb's copy carries only in-frame clones and drops some. The profile shows tens of thousands of clones, approximately 93% of them singletons. The genes are TRBV12-5 and TRBJ1-5; D remains ambiguous. Sequenced here: peripheral blood, sampled in the second trimester of pregnancy. This sequence was found in a female donor with multiple sclerosis, enrolled in a pregnancy study. The CDR3 spells CASGLITNQPQHF. In nucleotides, the CDR3 is TGTGCTAGTGGTTTGATAACAAATCAGCCCCAGCATTTT. The complete variable domain, with remaining parts taken from reference TRBV12-5 and TRBJ1-5, reads DARVTQTPRHKVTEMGQEVTMRCQPILGHNTVFWYRQTMMQGLELLAYFRNRAPLDDSGMPKDRFSAEMPDATLATLKIQPSEPRDSAVYFCASGLITNQPQHFGDGTRLSIL.